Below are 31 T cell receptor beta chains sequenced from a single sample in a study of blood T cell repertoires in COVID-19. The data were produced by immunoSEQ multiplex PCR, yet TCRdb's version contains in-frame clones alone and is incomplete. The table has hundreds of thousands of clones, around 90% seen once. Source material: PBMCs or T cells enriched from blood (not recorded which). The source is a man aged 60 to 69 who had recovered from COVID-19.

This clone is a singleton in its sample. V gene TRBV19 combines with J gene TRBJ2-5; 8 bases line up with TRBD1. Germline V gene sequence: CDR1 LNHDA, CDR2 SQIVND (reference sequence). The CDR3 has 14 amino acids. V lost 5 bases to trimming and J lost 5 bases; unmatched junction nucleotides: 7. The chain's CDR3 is CASSPWTGWETQYF. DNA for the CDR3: TGTGCCAGTAGTCCCTGGACAGGGTGGGAGACCCAGTACTTC.

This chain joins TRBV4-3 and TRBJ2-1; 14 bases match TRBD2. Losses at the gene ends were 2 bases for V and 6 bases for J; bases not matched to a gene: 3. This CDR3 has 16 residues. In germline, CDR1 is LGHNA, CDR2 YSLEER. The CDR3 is CASSQKTSGRVNEQFF. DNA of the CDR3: TGCGCCAGCAGCCAAAAGACTAGCGGGAGGGTCAATGAGCAGTTCTTC.

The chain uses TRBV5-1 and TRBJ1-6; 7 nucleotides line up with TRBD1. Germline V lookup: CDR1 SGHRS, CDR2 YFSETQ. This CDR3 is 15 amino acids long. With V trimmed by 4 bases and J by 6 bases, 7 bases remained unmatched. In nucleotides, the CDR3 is TGCGCCAGCAGCGATGGGACAGCCCGTAATTCACCCCTCCACTTT. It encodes CASSDGTARNSPLHF. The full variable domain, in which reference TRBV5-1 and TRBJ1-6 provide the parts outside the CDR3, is KAGVTQTPRYLIKTRGQQVTLSCSPISGHRSVSWYQQTPGQGLQFLFEYFSETQRNKGNFPGRFSGRQFSNSRSEMNVSTLELGDSALYLCASSDGTARNSPLHFGNGTRLTVT.

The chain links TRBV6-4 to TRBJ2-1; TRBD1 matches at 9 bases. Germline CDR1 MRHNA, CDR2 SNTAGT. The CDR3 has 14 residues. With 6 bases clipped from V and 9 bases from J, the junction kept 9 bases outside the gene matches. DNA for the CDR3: TGTGCCAGCAGCGCTACAGGGGGCTGGGGTGAGCAGTTCTTC. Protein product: CASSATGGWGEQFF.

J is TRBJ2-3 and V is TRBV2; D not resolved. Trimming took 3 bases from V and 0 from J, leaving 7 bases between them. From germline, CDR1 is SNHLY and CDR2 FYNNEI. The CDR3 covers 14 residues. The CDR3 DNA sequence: TGTGCCAGCAGTGAGTTTACTAGCACAGATACGCAGTATTTT. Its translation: CASSEFTSTDTQYF. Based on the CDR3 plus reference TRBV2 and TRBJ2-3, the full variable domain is EPEVTQTPSHQVTQMGQEVILRCVPISNHLYFYWYRQILGQKVEFLVSFYNNEISEKSEIFDDQFSVERPDGSNFTLKIRSTKLEDSAMYFCASSEFTSTDTQYFGPGTRLTVL.

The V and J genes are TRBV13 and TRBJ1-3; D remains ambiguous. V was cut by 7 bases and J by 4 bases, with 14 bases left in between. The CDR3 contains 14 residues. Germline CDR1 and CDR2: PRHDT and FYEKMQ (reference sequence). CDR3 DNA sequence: TGTGCCAGCACCGTCAATGAGATGGGAAACACCATATATTTT. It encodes CASTVNEMGNTIYF.

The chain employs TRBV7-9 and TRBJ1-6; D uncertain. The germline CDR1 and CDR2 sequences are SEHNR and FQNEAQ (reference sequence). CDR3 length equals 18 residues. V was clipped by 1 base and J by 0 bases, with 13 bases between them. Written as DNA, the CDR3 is TGTGCCAGCAGCTTAGGGGAGATAAGGAGCTCCTATAATTCACCCCTCCACTTT. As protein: CASSLGEIRSSYNSPLHF.

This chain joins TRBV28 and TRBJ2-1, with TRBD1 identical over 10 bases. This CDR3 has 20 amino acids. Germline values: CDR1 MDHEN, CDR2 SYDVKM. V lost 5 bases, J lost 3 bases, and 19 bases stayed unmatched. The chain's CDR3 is CASSPGGPGTGAEDYNEQFF. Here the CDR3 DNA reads TGTGCCAGCAGTCCAGGGGGTCCCGGGACAGGGGCCGAAGACTACAATGAGCAGTTCTTC.

This CDR3 is CASSYSGMNYGYTF. CDR3 nucleotides: TGTGCCAGCAGTTACTCGGGCATGAACTATGGCTACACCTTC. This chain links TRBV6-5 with TRBJ1-2; unclear D gene. The CDR3 contains 14 residues. In germline, CDR1 is MNHEY, CDR2 SVGAGI. Trimming stripped 0 bases from V and 2 bases from J, with 7 bases between.

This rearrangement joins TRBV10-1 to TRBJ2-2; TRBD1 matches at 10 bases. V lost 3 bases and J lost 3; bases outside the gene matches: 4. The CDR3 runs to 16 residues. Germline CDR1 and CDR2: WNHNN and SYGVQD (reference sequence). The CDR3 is CASSDTGQGYTGELFF. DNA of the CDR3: TGCGCCAGCAGTGATACGGGACAGGGGTACACCGGGGAGCTGTTTTTT.

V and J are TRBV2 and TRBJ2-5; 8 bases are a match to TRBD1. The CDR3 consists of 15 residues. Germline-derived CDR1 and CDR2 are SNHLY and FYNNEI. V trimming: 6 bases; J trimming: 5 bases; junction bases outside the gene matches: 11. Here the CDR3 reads CASRLQGAIMETQYF. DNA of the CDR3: TGTGCCAGCAGGCTTCAGGGGGCGATAATGGAGACCCAGTACTTC.

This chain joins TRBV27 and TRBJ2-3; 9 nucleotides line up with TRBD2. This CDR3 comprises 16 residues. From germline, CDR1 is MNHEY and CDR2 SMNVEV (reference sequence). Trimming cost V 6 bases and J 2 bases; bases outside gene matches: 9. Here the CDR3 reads CASRAAAGGHTDTQYF. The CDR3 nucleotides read TGTGCCAGCAGGGCGGCAGCGGGAGGCCACACAGATACGCAGTATTTT.

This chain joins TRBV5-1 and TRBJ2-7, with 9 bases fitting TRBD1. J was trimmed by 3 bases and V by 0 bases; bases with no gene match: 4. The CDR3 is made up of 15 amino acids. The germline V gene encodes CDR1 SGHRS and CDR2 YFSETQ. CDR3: CASSLAGTGNYEQYF. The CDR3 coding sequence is TGCGCCAGCAGCTTGGCGGGGACAGGGAACTACGAGCAGTACTTC. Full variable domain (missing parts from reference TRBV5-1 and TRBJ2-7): KAGVTQTPRYLIKTRGQQVTLSCSPISGHRSVSWYQQTPGQGLQFLFEYFSETQRNKGNFPGRFSGRQFSNSRSEMNVSTLELGDSALYLCASSLAGTGNYEQYFGPGTRLTVT.

CDR3 region: CASSEVGAGGYTF. CDR3 bases: TGTGCCAGCAGTGAAGTGGGGGCGGGTGGCTACACCTTC. V and J are TRBV2 and TRBJ1-2; maybe TRBD1 (6 bases). This CDR3 region has 13 residues. Germline V gene data show CDR1 as SNHLY and CDR2 as FYNNEI. The V end was cut by 1 base, the J end by 7 bases, with 10 bases between.

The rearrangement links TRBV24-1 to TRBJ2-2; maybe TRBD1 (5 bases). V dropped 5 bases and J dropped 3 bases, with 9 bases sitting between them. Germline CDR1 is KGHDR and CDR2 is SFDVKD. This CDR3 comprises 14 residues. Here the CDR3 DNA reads TGTGCCACCAGTGTCAGGGCATACACCGGGGAGCTGTTTTTT. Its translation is CATSVRAYTGELFF.

The CDR3 DNA follows: TGCGCCAGCAGCTTGGTGACTCATAGCTACGAGCAGTACTTC. Its translation: CASSLVTHSYEQYF. V and J are TRBV5-1 and TRBJ2-7; D gene ambiguous. The V gene's germline CDR1 is SGHRS and CDR2 YFSETQ. Trimming removed 0 bases at V and 3 bases at J, with 10 bases between. The CDR3 has 14 residues.

The CDR3 region has the DNA TGTGCCAGCAGTTACTCAGAGGGGGACTATGGCTACACCTTC. Protein product: CASSYSEGDYGYTF. The chain links TRBV6-2 or TRBV6-3 to TRBJ1-2; tentative D call: TRBD1 (6 bases). Germline V gene lookup returns CDR1 MNHEY and CDR2 SVGEGT. Trimming cost V 0 bases and J 3 bases, with 8 bases left between them. The CDR3 runs to 14 residues.

The CDR3 nucleotides are TGTGCCAGCAGTGGCCAAGGAGGGAAGGAGAATGAAAAACTGTTTTTT. Protein: CASSGQGGKENEKLFF. The chain recombines TRBV6-1 with TRBJ1-4; D unresolved. Trimming pared 4 bases from V and 5 bases from J, leaving 17 bases between. Germline CDR1 MNHNS, CDR2 SASEGT. The CDR3 is 16 residues long.

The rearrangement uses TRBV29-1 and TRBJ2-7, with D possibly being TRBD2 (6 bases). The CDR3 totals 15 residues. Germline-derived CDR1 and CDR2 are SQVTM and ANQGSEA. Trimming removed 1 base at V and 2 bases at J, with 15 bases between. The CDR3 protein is CSVEGSAGFTYEQYF. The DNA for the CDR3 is TGCAGCGTTGAAGGGTCGGCGGGATTTACCTACGAGCAGTACTTC.

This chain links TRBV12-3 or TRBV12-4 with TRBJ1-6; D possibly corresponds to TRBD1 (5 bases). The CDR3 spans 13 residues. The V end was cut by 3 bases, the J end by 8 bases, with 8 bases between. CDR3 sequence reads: CASSLGRDSPLHF. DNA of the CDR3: TGTGCCAGCAGTTTGGGGCGAGATTCACCCCTCCACTTT.

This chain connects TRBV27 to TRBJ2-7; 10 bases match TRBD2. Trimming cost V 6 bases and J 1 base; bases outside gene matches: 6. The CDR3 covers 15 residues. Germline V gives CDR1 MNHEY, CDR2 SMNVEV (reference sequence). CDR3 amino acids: CASRPLAGASYEQYF. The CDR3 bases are TGTGCCAGCAGGCCCCTAGCGGGGGCGTCCTACGAGCAGTACTTC.

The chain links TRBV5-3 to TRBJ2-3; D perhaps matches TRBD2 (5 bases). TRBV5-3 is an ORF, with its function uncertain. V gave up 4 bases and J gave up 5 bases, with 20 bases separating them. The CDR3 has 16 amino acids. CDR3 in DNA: TGTGCCAGAAGCCCAGTCGATACTAGACTTAAAGATACGCAGTATTTT. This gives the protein CARSPVDTRLKDTQYF.

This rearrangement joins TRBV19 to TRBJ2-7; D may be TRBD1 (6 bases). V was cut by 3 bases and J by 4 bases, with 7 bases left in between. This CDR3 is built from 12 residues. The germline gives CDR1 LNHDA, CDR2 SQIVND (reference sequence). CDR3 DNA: TGTGCCAGTAGTATCGACAGGTACGAGCAGTACTTC. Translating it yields CASSIDRYEQYF. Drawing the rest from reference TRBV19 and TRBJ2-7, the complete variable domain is DGGITQSPKYLFRKEGQNVTLSCEQNLNHDAMYWYRQDPGQGLRLIYYSQIVNDFQKGDIAEGYSVSREKKESFPLTVTSAQKNPTAFYLCASSIDRYEQYFGPGTRLTVT.

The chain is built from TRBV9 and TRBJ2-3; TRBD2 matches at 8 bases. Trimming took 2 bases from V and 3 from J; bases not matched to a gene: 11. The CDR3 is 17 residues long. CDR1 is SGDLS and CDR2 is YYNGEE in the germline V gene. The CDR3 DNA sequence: TGTGCCAGCAGCGTGGACGGGAGCCCGGGAGGGACAGATACGCAGTATTTT. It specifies CASSVDGSPGGTDTQYF.

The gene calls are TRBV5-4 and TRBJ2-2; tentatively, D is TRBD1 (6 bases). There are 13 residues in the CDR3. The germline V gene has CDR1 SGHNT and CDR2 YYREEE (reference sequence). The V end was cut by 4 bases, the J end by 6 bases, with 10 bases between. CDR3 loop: CASSPQGSGELFF. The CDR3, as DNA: TGTGCCAGCAGCCCACAGGGATCCGGGGAGCTGTTTTTT.

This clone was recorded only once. The CDR3 bases are TGTGCCAGCAGCCTGCGGCGGGAGAAGTACTTC. Amino acid sequence: CASSLRREKYF. The chain joins TRBV28 to TRBJ2-7; 7 bases line up with TRBD2. The junction had 7 bases not matched to a gene; V was cut back by 6 bases and J by 11 bases. This CDR3 spans 11 amino acids. CDR1 and CDR2 (germline): MDHEN, SYDVKM.

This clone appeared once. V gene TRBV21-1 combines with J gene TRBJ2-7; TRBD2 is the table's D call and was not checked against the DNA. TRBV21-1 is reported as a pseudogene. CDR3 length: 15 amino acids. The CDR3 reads CASSKVGGGRVEQYF. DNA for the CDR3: TGTGCCAGCAGCAAAGTGGGCGGCGGGAGGGTCGAGCAGTACTTC.

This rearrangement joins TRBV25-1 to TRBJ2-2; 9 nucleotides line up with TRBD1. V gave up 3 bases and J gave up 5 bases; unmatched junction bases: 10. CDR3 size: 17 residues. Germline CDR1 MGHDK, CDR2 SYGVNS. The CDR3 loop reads CASSEPSGTGRTGELFF. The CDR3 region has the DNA TGTGCCAGCAGTGAGCCGTCGGGGACAGGGCGGACCGGGGAGCTGTTTTTT.

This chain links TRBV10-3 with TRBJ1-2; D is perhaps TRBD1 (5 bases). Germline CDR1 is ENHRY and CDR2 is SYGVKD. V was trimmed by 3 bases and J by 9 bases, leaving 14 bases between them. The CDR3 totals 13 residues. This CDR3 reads CAISDGAPERYTF. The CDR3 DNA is TGTGCCATCAGTGATGGGGCTCCCGAGCGCTACACCTTC.

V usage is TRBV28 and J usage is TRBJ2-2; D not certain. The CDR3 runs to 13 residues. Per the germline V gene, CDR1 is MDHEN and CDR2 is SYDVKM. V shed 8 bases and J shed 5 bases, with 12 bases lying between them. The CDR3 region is CASGLAGTGELFF. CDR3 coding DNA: TGTGCCAGCGGCTTAGCCGGGACCGGGGAGCTGTTTTTT.

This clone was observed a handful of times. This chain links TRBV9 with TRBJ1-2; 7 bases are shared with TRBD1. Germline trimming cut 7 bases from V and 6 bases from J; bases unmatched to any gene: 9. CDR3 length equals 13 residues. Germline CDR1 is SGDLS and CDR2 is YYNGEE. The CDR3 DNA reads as TGTGCCAGCTCCAGTCCTGGACAGGATGGCTACACCTTC. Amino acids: CASSSPGQDGYTF.